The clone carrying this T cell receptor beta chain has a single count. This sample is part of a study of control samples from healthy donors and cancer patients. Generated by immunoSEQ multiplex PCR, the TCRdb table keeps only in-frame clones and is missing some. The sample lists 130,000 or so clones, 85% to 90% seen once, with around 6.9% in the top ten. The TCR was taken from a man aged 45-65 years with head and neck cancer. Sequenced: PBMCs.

In DNA, the CDR3 is TGTGCCAGCAGCCCCCTGACTAGCGCAGATACGCAGTATTTT. This translates into CASSPLTSADTQYF. This chain joins TRBV7-2 and TRBJ2-3; 8 nucleotides line up with TRBD2. CDR1 is SGHTA, CDR2 FQGNSA, per germline. There are 14 residues in the CDR3. V lost 5 bases, J lost 4 bases, and 5 bases stayed unmatched.